A selection of T cell receptor beta chains follows, all from one sample in a study of T cells after yellow fever vaccination. One entry per CDR3 protein results from TCRdb running MiXCR on the 5' RACE reads. Of just under 600,000 distinct CDR3 sequences in the sample, about 13% were seen once. Here the sequenced sample was PBMCs, taken on the day of the yellow fever booster vaccination. The receptor source for this set is a man aged 30 to 45 who received the YFV17D yellow fever vaccine. Both conserved end residues are part of each CDR3. Fields, in order: J gene, clone size, V gene, D gene, CDR3 DNA, CDR3 protein. A D gene is named only where the DNA matches it firmly. Not all rows give a size; the values are once, few, many and, for expanded clones, a class.

j_call: TRBJ2-7; clone_size: -; v_call: TRBV23-1; d_call: -; cdr3_nt: TGCGCCAGCTGGCAGCAGGAACGCCACGAGCAGTACTTC; cdr3_aa: CASWQQERHEQYF
j_call: TRBJ2-7; clone_size: many; v_call: TRBV4-3; d_call: -; cdr3_nt: TGCGCCAGCAGCCCAGACTTGGGAATCTTCTACGAGCAGTACTTC; cdr3_aa: CASSPDLGIFYEQYF
j_call: TRBJ2-7; clone_size: many; v_call: TRBV7-2; d_call: -; cdr3_nt: TGTGCCAGCAGCTTAAGGGGCAAACAGCAGTACTTC; cdr3_aa: CASSLRGKQQYF
j_call: TRBJ2-2; clone_size: many; v_call: TRBV19; d_call: TRBD1; cdr3_nt: TGTGCCAGTAGTATAGGTCCAGGGGGAAACACCGGGGAGCTGTTTTTT; cdr3_aa: CASSIGPGGNTGELFF
j_call: TRBJ1-1; clone_size: -; v_call: TRBV18; d_call: -; cdr3_nt: TGTGCCAGCTCACCGAGGAACACTGAAGCTTTCTTT; cdr3_aa: CASSPRNTEAFF
j_call: TRBJ1-3; clone_size: -; v_call: TRBV6-5; d_call: -; cdr3_nt: TGTGCCAGCAGTTCCGGGATTTCTGGAAACACCATATATTTT; cdr3_aa: CASSSGISGNTIYF
j_call: TRBJ2-7; clone_size: -; v_call: TRBV7-2; d_call: -; cdr3_nt: TGTGCCAGCGGCGGGTGGTCCTACGAGCAGTACTTC; cdr3_aa: CASGGWSYEQYF
j_call: TRBJ2-1; clone_size: few; v_call: TRBV9; d_call: -; cdr3_nt: TGTGCCAGCAGCGTAGAGTGGCTCCCCAATGAGCAGTTCTTC; cdr3_aa: CASSVEWLPNEQFF
j_call: TRBJ1-5; clone_size: few; v_call: TRBV12-3/TRBV12-4; d_call: -; cdr3_nt: TGTGCCAGCAGCCCTACAGGGTATAGCAATCAGCCCCAGCATTTT; cdr3_aa: CASSPTGYSNQPQHF
j_call: TRBJ2-5; clone_size: -; v_call: TRBV23-1; d_call: -; cdr3_nt: TGCGCCAGCAGCAAACAGGGAAATTTGGGAGAGACCCAGTACTTC; cdr3_aa: CASSKQGNLGETQYF
j_call: TRBJ2-5; clone_size: -; v_call: TRBV29-1; d_call: -; cdr3_nt: TGCAGCGCCAAACGGACAGAACAAGAGACCCAGTACTTC; cdr3_aa: CSAKRTEQETQYF
j_call: TRBJ2-7; clone_size: -; v_call: TRBV20-1; d_call: TRBD2; cdr3_nt: TGCAGTGCTAGTGCGGAGAGCGGGAGGGCCAGGTCCTACGAGCAGTACTTC; cdr3_aa: CSASAESGRARSYEQYF
j_call: TRBJ2-7; clone_size: few; v_call: TRBV7-2; d_call: TRBD1; cdr3_nt: TGTGCCAGCAGAAGGAGGGGACAGGGCTCCTACGAGCAGTACTTC; cdr3_aa: CASRRRGQGSYEQYF
j_call: TRBJ2-7; clone_size: -; v_call: TRBV28; d_call: -; cdr3_nt: TGTGCCAGCAGTGTGGGTCCGGGCCCACTCAAATTCTACGAGCAGTACTTC; cdr3_aa: CASSVGPGPLKFYEQYF
j_call: TRBJ2-7; clone_size: -; v_call: TRBV5-1; d_call: -; cdr3_nt: TGCGCCAGCAGCTTGGACAAATCCTACGAGCAGTACTTC; cdr3_aa: CASSLDKSYEQYF
j_call: TRBJ2-5; clone_size: few; v_call: TRBV6-5; d_call: -; cdr3_nt: TGTGCCAGCAGTTATATGTCAGGATTGGAGACCCAGTACTTC; cdr3_aa: CASSYMSGLETQYF
j_call: TRBJ2-1; clone_size: few; v_call: TRBV4-3; d_call: -; cdr3_nt: TGCGCCAGCAGCCAAGATCGGAGCAATGAGCAGTTCTTC; cdr3_aa: CASSQDRSNEQFF
j_call: TRBJ2-1; clone_size: many; v_call: TRBV5-5; d_call: TRBD2; cdr3_nt: TGTGCCAGCAGCTGGGGACTAGCGGCCAATGAGCAGTTCTTC; cdr3_aa: CASSWGLAANEQFF
j_call: TRBJ2-7; clone_size: few; v_call: TRBV27; d_call: -; cdr3_nt: TGTGCCAGCAGTTTAAAACGGGAATACGAGCAGTACTTC; cdr3_aa: CASSLKREYEQYF
j_call: TRBJ1-2; clone_size: -; v_call: TRBV30; d_call: -; cdr3_nt: TGTGCCTGGAGTTGGGCCTCGAACTATGGCTACACCTTC; cdr3_aa: CAWSWASNYGYTF
j_call: TRBJ2-2; clone_size: few; v_call: TRBV7-9; d_call: TRBD2; cdr3_nt: TGTGCCAGCAGCTTTTTTGCGGGAGACCCCCGTACCGGGGAGCTGTTTTTT; cdr3_aa: CASSFFAGDPRTGELFF
j_call: TRBJ2-1; clone_size: -; v_call: TRBV7-9; d_call: -; cdr3_nt: TGTGCCAGCAGCTGGGAGTTTCCCTACAATGAGCAGTTCTTC; cdr3_aa: CASSWEFPYNEQFF
j_call: TRBJ2-5; clone_size: few; v_call: TRBV6-1; d_call: -; cdr3_nt: TGTGCCAGCAGTGAAGCGTTACTAGGACGGAGCCAAGAGACCCAGTACTTC; cdr3_aa: CASSEALLGRSQETQYF
j_call: TRBJ2-1; clone_size: few; v_call: TRBV5-1; d_call: TRBD2; cdr3_nt: TGCGCCAGCAGCAGACTGACTAGCGGGAGTGGGAATGAGCAGTTCTTC; cdr3_aa: CASSRLTSGSGNEQFF
j_call: TRBJ2-4; clone_size: -; v_call: TRBV28; d_call: TRBD1; cdr3_nt: TGTGCCAGCAGTCTAGGACAGGGGCGGAACATTCAGTACTTC; cdr3_aa: CASSLGQGRNIQYF
j_call: TRBJ2-1; clone_size: few; v_call: TRBV5-6; d_call: -; cdr3_nt: TGTGCCAGCAGCTTTAACCCTGGGCGGGCTTGGGACAATGAGCAGTTCTTC; cdr3_aa: CASSFNPGRAWDNEQFF
j_call: TRBJ1-2; clone_size: few; v_call: TRBV5-6; d_call: -; cdr3_nt: TGTGCCAGCAGGTCAGAAAAGAGGGGAGTCGGTGGCTACACCTTC; cdr3_aa: CASRSEKRGVGGYTF
j_call: TRBJ2-1; clone_size: -; v_call: TRBV30; d_call: -; cdr3_nt: TGTGCCTGGACTGGGAGCTCATTCGATGAGCAGTTCTTC; cdr3_aa: CAWTGSSFDEQFF
j_call: TRBJ1-1; clone_size: -; v_call: TRBV20-1; d_call: -; cdr3_nt: TGCAGTGCTAGAGATGTTGGCCGGGACGGTGCTTTCTTT; cdr3_aa: CSARDVGRDGAFF